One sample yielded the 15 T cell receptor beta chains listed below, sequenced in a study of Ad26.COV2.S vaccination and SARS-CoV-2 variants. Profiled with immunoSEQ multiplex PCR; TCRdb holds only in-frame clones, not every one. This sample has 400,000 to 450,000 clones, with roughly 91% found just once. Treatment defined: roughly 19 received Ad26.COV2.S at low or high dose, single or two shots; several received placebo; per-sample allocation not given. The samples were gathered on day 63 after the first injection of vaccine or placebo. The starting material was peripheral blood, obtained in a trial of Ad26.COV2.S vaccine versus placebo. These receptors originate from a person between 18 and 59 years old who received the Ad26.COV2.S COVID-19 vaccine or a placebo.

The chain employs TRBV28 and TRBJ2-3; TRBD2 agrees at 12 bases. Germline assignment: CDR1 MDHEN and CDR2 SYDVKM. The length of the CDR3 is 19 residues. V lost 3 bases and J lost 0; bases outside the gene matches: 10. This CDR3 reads CASSFPTSGSEPSTDTQYF. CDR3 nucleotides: TGTGCCAGCAGTTTCCCGACTAGCGGGAGCGAACCTAGCACAGATACGCAGTATTTT.

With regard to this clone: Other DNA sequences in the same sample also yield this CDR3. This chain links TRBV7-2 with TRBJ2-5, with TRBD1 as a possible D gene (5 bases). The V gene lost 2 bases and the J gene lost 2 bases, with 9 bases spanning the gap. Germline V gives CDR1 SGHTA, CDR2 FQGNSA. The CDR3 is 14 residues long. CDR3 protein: CASSLMAGQETQYF. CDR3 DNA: TGTGCCAGCAGCTTAATGGCAGGGCAAGAGACCCAGTACTTC. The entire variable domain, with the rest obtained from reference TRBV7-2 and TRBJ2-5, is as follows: GAGVSQSPSNKVTEKGKDVELRCDPISGHTALYWYRQSLGQGLEFLIYFQGNSAPDKSGLPSDRFSAERTGGSVSTLTIQRTQQEDSAVYLCASSLMAGQETQYFGPGTRLLVL.

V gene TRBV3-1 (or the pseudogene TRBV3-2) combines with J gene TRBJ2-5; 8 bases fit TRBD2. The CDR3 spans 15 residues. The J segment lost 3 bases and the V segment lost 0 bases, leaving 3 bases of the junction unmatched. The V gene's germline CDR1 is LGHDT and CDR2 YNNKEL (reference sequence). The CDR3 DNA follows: TGTGCCAGCAGCCAAGAGAGCGGGAGAAAAGAGACCCAGTACTTC. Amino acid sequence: CASSQESGRKETQYF.

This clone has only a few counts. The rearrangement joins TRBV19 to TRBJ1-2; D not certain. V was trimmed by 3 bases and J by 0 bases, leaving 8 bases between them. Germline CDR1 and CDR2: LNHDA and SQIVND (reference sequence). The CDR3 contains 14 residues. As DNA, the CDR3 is TGTGCCAGTAGTATCGGGAGCTCTAACTATGGCTACACCTTC. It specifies CASSIGSSNYGYTF.

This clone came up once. The CDR3 sequence is CASTPTVEETQYF. In nucleotides, the CDR3 is TGTGCCAGCACCCCGACAGTTGAAGAGACCCAGTACTTC. The chain carries TRBV28 and TRBJ2-5, with D perhaps TRBD1 (5 bases). CDR1 MDHEN and CDR2 SYDVKM come from the germline V gene. V was pared by 7 bases and J by 3 bases, with 12 bases between. The CDR3 extends over 13 amino acids. The whole variable domain, filled in from reference TRBV28 and TRBJ2-5, reads DVKVTQSSRYLVKRTGEKVFLECVQDMDHENMFWYRQDPGLGLRLIYFSYDVKMKEKGDIPEGYSVSREKKERFSLILESASTNQTSMYLCASTPTVEETQYFGPGTRLLVL.

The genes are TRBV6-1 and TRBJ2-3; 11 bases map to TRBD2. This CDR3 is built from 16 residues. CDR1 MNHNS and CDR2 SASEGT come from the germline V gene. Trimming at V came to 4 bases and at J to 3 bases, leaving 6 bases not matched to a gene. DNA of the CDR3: TGTGCCAGCAGTGCAACTAGCGGGAGTGTTACAGATACGCAGTATTTT. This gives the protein CASSATSGSVTDTQYF.

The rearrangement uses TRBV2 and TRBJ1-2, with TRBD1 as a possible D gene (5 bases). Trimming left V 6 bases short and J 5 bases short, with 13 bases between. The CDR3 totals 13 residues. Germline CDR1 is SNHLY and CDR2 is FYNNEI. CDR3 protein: CASRETESYGYTF. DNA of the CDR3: TGTGCCAGCAGAGAGACAGAATCATATGGCTACACCTTC.

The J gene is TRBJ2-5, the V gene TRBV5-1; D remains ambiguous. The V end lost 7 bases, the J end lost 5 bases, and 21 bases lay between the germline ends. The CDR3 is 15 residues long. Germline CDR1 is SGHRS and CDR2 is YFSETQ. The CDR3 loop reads CASAPLAVGRETQYF. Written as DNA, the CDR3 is TGCGCCAGCGCTCCCCTCGCGGTAGGAAGGGAGACCCAGTACTTC.

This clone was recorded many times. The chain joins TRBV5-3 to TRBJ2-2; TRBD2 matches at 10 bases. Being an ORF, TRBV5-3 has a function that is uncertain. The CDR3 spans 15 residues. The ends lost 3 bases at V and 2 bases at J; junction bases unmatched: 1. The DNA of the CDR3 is TGTGCCAGAAGCTCTAGCGGGAGAAACACCGGGGAGCTGTTTTTT. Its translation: CARSSSGRNTGELFF.

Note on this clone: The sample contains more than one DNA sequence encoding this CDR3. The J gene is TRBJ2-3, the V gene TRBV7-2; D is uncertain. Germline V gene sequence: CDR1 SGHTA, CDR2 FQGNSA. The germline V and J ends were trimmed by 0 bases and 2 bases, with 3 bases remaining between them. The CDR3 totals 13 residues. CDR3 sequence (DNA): TGTGCCAGCAGCTTAGCTCCCACAGATACGCAGTATTTT. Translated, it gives CASSLAPTDTQYF.

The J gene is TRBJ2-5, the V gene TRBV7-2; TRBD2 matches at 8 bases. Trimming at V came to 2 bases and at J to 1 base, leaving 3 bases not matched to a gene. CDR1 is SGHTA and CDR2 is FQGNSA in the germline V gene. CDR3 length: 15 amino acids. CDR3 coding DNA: TGTGCCAGCAGCTTATTCGGGGGGGGCCAAGAGACCCAGTACTTC. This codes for CASSLFGGGQETQYF.

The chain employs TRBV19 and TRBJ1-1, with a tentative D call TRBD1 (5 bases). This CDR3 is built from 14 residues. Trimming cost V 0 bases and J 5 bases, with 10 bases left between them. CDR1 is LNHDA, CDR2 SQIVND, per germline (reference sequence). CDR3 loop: CASSIDREGTEAFF. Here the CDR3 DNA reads TGTGCCAGTAGTATAGACAGGGAGGGAACTGAAGCTTTCTTT.

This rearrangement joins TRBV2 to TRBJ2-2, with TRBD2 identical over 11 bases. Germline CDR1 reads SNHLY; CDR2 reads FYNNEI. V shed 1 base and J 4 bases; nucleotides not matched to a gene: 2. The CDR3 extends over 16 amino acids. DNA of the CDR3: TGTGCCAGCAGTGAAGAACTAGCGGGAGCCACCGGGGAGCTGTTTTTT. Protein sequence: CASSEELAGATGELFF.

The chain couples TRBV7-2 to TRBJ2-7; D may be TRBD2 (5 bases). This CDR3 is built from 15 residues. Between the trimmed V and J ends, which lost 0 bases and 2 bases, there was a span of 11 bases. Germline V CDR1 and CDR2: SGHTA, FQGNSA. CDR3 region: CASSLARGKAYEQYF. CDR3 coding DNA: TGTGCCAGCAGCTTAGCCCGGGGTAAGGCCTACGAGCAGTACTTC.

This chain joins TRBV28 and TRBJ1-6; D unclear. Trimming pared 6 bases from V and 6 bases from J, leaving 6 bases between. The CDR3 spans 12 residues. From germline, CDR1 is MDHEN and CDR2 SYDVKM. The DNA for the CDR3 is TGTGCCAGCAGCCGGATTAATTCACCCCTCCACTTT. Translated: CASSRINSPLHF.